This record concerns one T cell receptor (beta chain) sequence. After removal of 4 bases from V and 2 bases from J, the junction contained 7 bases not matched to a gene. The germline gives CDR1 SGDLS, CDR2 YYNGEE. This CDR3 comprises 15 residues. The sample originates from a study of blood T cell repertoires in COVID-19. Study-level information: Some COVID-19 samples were acute and others convalescent; all came from the United States, Italy and Spain.

Clones were sequenced by immunoSEQ multiplex PCR, and TCRdb holds only the in-frame ones, with some missing. The repertoire holds roughly 120,000 clones, with more than 75% as singletons. Seattle patients were enrolled during active infection and followed longitudinally. The chain uses TRBV9 and TRBJ2-5; TRBD1 aligns across 8 bases. Sequenced sample: peripheral blood. This clonotype originated in a man aged 60 to 69 with COVID-19, enrolled during active disease. CDR3 nucleotides: TGTGCCAGCAGCCGACAGGGGTCGGGACAAGAGACCCAGTACTTC. It specifies CASSRQGSGQETQYF. The full variable domain, completed using reference TRBV9 and TRBJ2-5, is DSGVTQTPKHLITATGQRVTLRCSPRSGDLSVYWYQQSLDQGLQFLIQYYNGEERAKGNILERFSAQQFPDLHSELNLSSLELGDSALYFCASSRQGSGQETQYFGPGTRLLVL.